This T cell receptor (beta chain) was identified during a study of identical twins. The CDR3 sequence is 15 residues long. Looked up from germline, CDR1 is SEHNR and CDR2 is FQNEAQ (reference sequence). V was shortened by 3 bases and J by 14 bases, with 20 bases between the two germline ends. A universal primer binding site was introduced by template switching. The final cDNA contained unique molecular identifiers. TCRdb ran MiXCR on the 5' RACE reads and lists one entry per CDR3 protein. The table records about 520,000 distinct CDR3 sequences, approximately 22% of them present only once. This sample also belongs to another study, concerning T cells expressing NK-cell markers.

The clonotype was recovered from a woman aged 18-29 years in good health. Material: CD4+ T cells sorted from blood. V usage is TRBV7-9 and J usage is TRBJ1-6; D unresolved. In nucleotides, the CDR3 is TGTGCCAGCAGCTTGGGTACCGAGCTATTTAGGACCCTCCACTTT. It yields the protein CASSLGTELFRTLHF.